The 9 T cell receptor beta chains listed next were all sequenced from one sample in a study of blood T cell repertoires in COVID-19. TCRdb's copy holds only in-frame clones and misses some; the assay was immunoSEQ multiplex PCR. This table holds about 55,000 clones, approximately 80% found once. The sample comprised peripheral blood. These receptors were obtained from a human donor in a cohort sampled during active or convalescent COVID-19.

The chain recombines TRBV7-6 with TRBJ1-3; no reliable D call. The germline V and J ends were trimmed by 1 base and 0 bases, with 7 bases remaining between them. Per the germline V gene, CDR1 is SGHVS and CDR2 is FNYEAQ. The CDR3 totals 15 residues. CDR3 amino acids: CASSLGTASGNTIYF. The CDR3 bases are TGTGCCAGCAGCTTAGGAACAGCCTCTGGAAACACCATATATTTT.

This chain uses TRBV7-2 with TRBJ1-4; D is unresolved. Germline V CDR1 and CDR2: SGHTA, FQGNSA. The V gene lost 1 base and the J gene lost 8 bases, with 11 bases spanning the gap. The CDR3 is 14 residues long. The CDR3 sequence: CASSLDRSLEKLFF. The CDR3 DNA follows: TGTGCCAGCAGCTTAGATCGCAGTCTCGAAAAACTGTTTTTT.

The gene calls are TRBV5-6 and TRBJ1-2; 11 nucleotides align to TRBD1. The CDR3 extends over 16 amino acids. The ends lost 3 bases at V and 4 bases at J; junction bases unmatched: 8. From germline, CDR1 is SGHDT and CDR2 YYEEEE. CDR3 DNA sequence: TGTGCCAGCAGCTGGCTAGGACAGGGGGCATTCTATGGCTACACCTTC. Translated, it gives CASSWLGQGAFYGYTF.

This chain uses TRBV29-1 with TRBJ1-3; TRBD1 is a possible D gene (6 bases). Germline CDR1 and CDR2: SQVTM and ANQGSEA. The V gene lost 3 bases and the J gene lost 0 bases, with 9 bases spanning the gap. The CDR3 is made up of 14 amino acids. CDR3 in amino acids: CSVEDSLSGNTIYF. CDR3 DNA sequence: TGCAGCGTTGAGGACAGTCTCTCTGGAAACACCATATATTTT.

The chain employs TRBV11-2 and TRBJ2-1; 9 bases are shared with TRBD2. The V and J ends lost 4 bases and 0 bases, in that order; junction bases with no gene match: 10. The CDR3 is 18 amino acids. Germline-derived CDR1 and CDR2 are SGHAT and FQNNGV. CDR3 nucleotides: TGTGCCAGCAGCTCCCAGGGTAGCGGGGGCCCCTCCTACAATGAGCAGTTCTTC. Amino acids: CASSSQGSGGPSYNEQFF.

The V and J genes are TRBV3-1 (or the pseudogene TRBV3-2) and TRBJ2-1, with TRBD2 matching over 8 bases. Germline CDR1 and CDR2: LGHDT and YNNKEL (reference sequence). The junction had 11 bases not matched to a gene; V was cut back by 4 bases and J by 6 bases. The CDR3 consists of 16 residues. In DNA, the CDR3 is TGTGCCAGCAGCCCGTCCGTCGGGGGGGCCTCCAATGAGCAGTTCTTC. Protein sequence: CASSPSVGGASNEQFF.

The chain uses TRBV6-1 and TRBJ2-5; D gene ambiguous. Germline V gene sequence: CDR1 MNHNS, CDR2 SASEGT. Trimming left V 2 bases short and J 1 base short, with 8 bases between. CDR3 length: 14 amino acids. CDR3 in amino acids: CASSETLGQETQYF. The CDR3 DNA is TGTGCCAGCAGTGAAACCCTAGGCCAAGAGACCCAGTACTTC.

J is TRBJ2-3 and V is TRBV7-9; tentative D call: TRBD1 (5 bases). Between the trimmed V and J ends, which lost 5 bases and 5 bases, there was a span of 14 bases. The germline V gene encodes CDR1 SEHNR and CDR2 FQNEAQ (reference sequence). There are 14 residues in the CDR3. This CDR3 reads CASSRRGNLDTQYF. The CDR3 DNA reads as TGTGCCAGCAGCCGTAGGGGTAACTTAGATACGCAGTATTTT.

The V gene is TRBV9, the J gene TRBJ2-7; tentatively, D is TRBD1 (6 bases). Germline CDR1 reads SGDLS; CDR2 reads YYNGEE. The ends were cut back, 3 bases at V and 4 bases at J, with 17 bases in the middle. CDR3 size: 15 residues. CDR3 protein: CASSEQGFSEYEQYF. In DNA, the CDR3 is TGTGCCAGCAGCGAACAGGGATTCTCGGAGTACGAGCAGTACTTC.